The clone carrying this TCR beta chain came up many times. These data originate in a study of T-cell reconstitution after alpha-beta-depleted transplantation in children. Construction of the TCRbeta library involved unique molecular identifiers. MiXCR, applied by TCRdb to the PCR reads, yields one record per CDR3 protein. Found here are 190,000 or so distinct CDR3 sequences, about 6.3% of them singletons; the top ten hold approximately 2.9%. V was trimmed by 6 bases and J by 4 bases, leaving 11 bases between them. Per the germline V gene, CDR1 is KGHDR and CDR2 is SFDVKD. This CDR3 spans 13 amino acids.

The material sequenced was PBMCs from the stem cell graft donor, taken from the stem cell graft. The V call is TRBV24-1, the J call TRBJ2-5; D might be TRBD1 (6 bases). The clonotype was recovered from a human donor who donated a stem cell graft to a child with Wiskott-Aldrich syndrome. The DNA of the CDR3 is TGTGCCACCAGTAAGGGGGTGAGAGAGACCCAGTACTTC. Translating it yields CATSKGVRETQYF.